The rows below give T cell receptor beta chains drawn from one sample of a study of neurological immune-mediated disorders. TCRdb recomputed calls from the 5' RACE reads with MiXCR, one row per CDR3 protein. Altogether some 70,000 distinct CDR3 sequences are present, roughly 4.3% being singletons, with the ten largest covering less than 8%. Sequences were obtained from PBMCs. Receptor source: a man aged 25 to 40 with multiple sclerosis. CDR3s include the opening cysteine and the closing phenylalanine or tryptophan. A D gene is named only where the DNA matches it firmly. Size values are once, few and many counts, or a class for expanded clones, and some rows have none.

TGCGCCAGCAGCTTGCGGGGGGTTGGCACAGATACGCAGTATTTT,CASSLRGVGTDTQYF,TRBV5-1,15,TRBJ2-3,TRBD2,many
TGTGCCAGCAGATTGACGGGGACCCAGTACTTC,CASRLTGTQYF,TRBV2,11,TRBJ2-5,NA,NA
TGTGCCATCAGTGCCCCGGACAGCAATTCACCCCTCCACTTT,CAISAPDSNSPLHF,TRBV10-3,14,TRBJ1-6,NA,many
TGTGCCAGCAGCTTAACGGGGGCCGGTGATGGCTACACCTTC,CASSLTGAGDGYTF,TRBV11-1,14,TRBJ1-2,NA,many
TGTGCCAGCAGCTTCTCTGTTGGGGGACCACGGAGCAATCAGCCCCAGCATTTT,CASSFSVGGPRSNQPQHF,TRBV7-9,18,TRBJ1-5,NA,many
TGCAGTGCTTCCCACAGGATCCACTCTGGAAACACCATATATTTT,CSASHRIHSGNTIYF,TRBV20-1,15,TRBJ1-3,NA,many
TGTGCCATCAGTGACATGAGATCAATCTATGGCTACACCTTC,CAISDMRSIYGYTF,TRBV10-3,14,TRBJ1-2,NA,many
TGTGCCATCTGCGAGGGGGCGGGAGAGACCCAGTACTTC,CAICEGAGETQYF,TRBV10-3,13,TRBJ2-5,TRBD1,many
TGTGCCAGCAGTTGGGCCGGAAACACTGAAGCTTTCTTT,CASSWAGNTEAFF,TRBV5-6,13,TRBJ1-1,NA,many
TGCAGTGCCAAGCGGACAGTGGGTGATTCACCCCTCCACTTT,CSAKRTVGDSPLHF,TRBV20-1,14,TRBJ1-6,NA,many
TGCAGTGCCCTTTGGGGGCCCAATCAGCCCCAGCATTTT,CSALWGPNQPQHF,TRBV20-1,13,TRBJ1-5,NA,NA
TGTGCCAGCAGTTACTATACAGCGAACACTGAAGCTTTCTTT,CASSYYTANTEAFF,TRBV6-5,14,TRBJ1-1,NA,NA
TGTGCCAGCAGTTCCCGACAGGGCAATCAGCCCCAGCATTTT,CASSSRQGNQPQHF,TRBV6-5,14,TRBJ1-5,NA,many
TGTGCCTTGGGACAGGGAGGTGAAAAACTGTTTTTT,CALGQGGEKLFF,TRBV30,12,TRBJ1-4,TRBD1,NA
TGTGCCAGCAGCGACAGGGGGCGATTGGGCAATGAGCAGTTCTTC,CASSDRGRLGNEQFF,TRBV7-9,15,TRBJ2-1,TRBD1,NA